Each of the 8 T cell receptor beta chains below was sequenced from the same sample in a study of blood T cell repertoires in COVID-19. The data were produced by immunoSEQ multiplex PCR, yet TCRdb's version contains in-frame clones alone and is incomplete. This sample has approximately 200,000 clones, with roughly 77% found just once. Sample: peripheral blood. All receptors derive from a woman of 80 years or more with COVID-19, enrolled during active disease.

This clone was detected only once. The rearrangement uses TRBV5-1 and TRBJ2-1; 10 positions match TRBD1. This CDR3 contains 13 residues. From germline, CDR1 is SGHRS and CDR2 YFSETQ. V gave up 2 bases and J gave up 9 bases; unmatched junction bases: 2. The CDR3 DNA reads as TGCGCCAGCAGCTTAGGGGACAGGGGTGAGCAGTTCTTC. The encoded protein is CASSLGDRGEQFF.

V and J are TRBV2 and TRBJ1-2; TRBD1 agrees at 7 bases. With 0 bases clipped from V and 4 bases from J, the junction kept 11 bases outside the gene matches. Germline V gene lookup returns CDR1 SNHLY and CDR2 FYNNEI. This CDR3 spans 17 amino acids. The CDR3 DNA sequence: TGTGCCAGCAGTGAAGCGCCAGGGGACAGATCTATCTATGGCTACACCTTC. Translated, it gives CASSEAPGDRSIYGYTF.

The chain is built from TRBV5-1 and TRBJ1-2, with TRBD1 matching over 8 bases. CDR1 is SGHRS and CDR2 is YFSETQ in the germline V gene. This CDR3 spans 13 amino acids. The trim removed 1 base at V and 6 bases at J, leaving 2 bases unmatched. This chain's CDR3 is CASSLYRGDGYTF. CDR3 nucleotide sequence: TGCGCCAGCAGCTTGTACAGGGGGGATGGCTACACCTTC.

This clone was counted between two and nine times. The chain employs TRBV7-8 and TRBJ1-1; TRBD1 might be the D (5 bases). In germline, CDR1 is SGHVS, CDR2 FQNEAQ. This CDR3 is built from 15 residues. V lost 5 bases, J lost 7 bases, and 20 bases lay in between. CDR3 coding DNA: TGTGCCAGCAGCATAATAACAGGTCCCTCCCTTGAAGCTTTCTTT. This gives the protein CASSIITGPSLEAFF.

The CDR3 protein is CSVGQGGNTEAFF. Written as DNA, the CDR3 is TGCAGCGTGGGACAGGGCGGGAACACTGAAGCTTTCTTT. V usage is TRBV29-1 and J usage is TRBJ1-1, with 9 nucleotides matching TRBD1. CDR3 length: 13 amino acids. V was clipped by 6 bases and J by 1 base; unmatched bases: 3. Per germline, CDR1 SQVTM and CDR2 ANQGSEA.

CDR3 sequence: CASSDTTSVWSEAFF. CDR3 coding DNA: TGTGCCAGCAGTGATACGACATCGGTTTGGTCCGAAGCTTTCTTT. The V and J genes are TRBV7-9 and TRBJ1-1; D remains ambiguous. CDR3 length: 15 amino acids. Germline V gives CDR1 SEHNR, CDR2 FQNEAQ (reference sequence). Trimming took off 6 bases at V and 8 bases at J, with 22 bases between the two ends.

The rearrangement links TRBV30 to TRBJ1-2; TRBD1 matches at 9 bases. Trimming took 5 bases from V and 6 from J; bases not matched to a gene: 7. Germline CDR1 is GTSNPN and CDR2 is SVGIG (reference sequence). The CDR3 is 13 residues long. CDR3 nucleotide sequence: TGTGCCTGGGGCCCGGGACAGGGAAATGGCTACACCTTC. Its translation is CAWGPGQGNGYTF.

J is TRBJ1-2 and V is TRBV5-1, with 7 bases matching TRBD1. Germline V gene lookup returns CDR1 SGHRS and CDR2 YFSETQ. The ends lost 5 bases at V and 1 base at J; junction bases unmatched: 8. The CDR3 is 15 residues long. DNA for the CDR3: TGCGCCAGCAGTTGGGGACAGAATCATAACTATGGCTACACCTTC. Residues: CASSWGQNHNYGYTF. The complete variable domain, with remaining parts taken from reference TRBV5-1 and TRBJ1-2, reads KAGVTQTPRYLIKTRGQQVTLSCSPISGHRSVSWYQQTPGQGLQFLFEYFSETQRNKGNFPGRFSGRQFSNSRSEMNVSTLELGDSALYLCASSWGQNHNYGYTFGSGTRLTVV.